This paragraph covers one T cell receptor (beta chain) sequence. Its antigen is currently unknown. The data derive from a study of CD8+CD57+ T cells in acquired aplastic anemia. Whole-study results and caveats: Found in both controls and patients were approximately 29 CD8+ CDR3 sequences.

The template used for profiling TCR beta VDJ and CDR3 was genomic DNA. TCRdb reanalysed the reads using MiXCR and keeps one entry per CDR3 protein. The sample consists of about 210,000 distinct CDR3 sequences, around 60% of them appearing once. Germline V gives CDR1 SGHRS, CDR2 YFSETQ. CDR3 length: 13 residues. Trimming stripped 4 bases from V and 1 base from J, with 8 bases between. The chain employs TRBV5-1 and TRBJ2-5; D remains unclear. The sequenced material came from sorted CD4+, CD8+, or CD8+CD57+ T cells (not recorded which) from PBMCs. The source of this sequence is a human donor in good health. The CDR3 sequence: CASSPLPQETQYF. DNA for the CDR3: TGCGCCAGCAGCCCACTCCCCCAAGAGACCCAGTACTTC.